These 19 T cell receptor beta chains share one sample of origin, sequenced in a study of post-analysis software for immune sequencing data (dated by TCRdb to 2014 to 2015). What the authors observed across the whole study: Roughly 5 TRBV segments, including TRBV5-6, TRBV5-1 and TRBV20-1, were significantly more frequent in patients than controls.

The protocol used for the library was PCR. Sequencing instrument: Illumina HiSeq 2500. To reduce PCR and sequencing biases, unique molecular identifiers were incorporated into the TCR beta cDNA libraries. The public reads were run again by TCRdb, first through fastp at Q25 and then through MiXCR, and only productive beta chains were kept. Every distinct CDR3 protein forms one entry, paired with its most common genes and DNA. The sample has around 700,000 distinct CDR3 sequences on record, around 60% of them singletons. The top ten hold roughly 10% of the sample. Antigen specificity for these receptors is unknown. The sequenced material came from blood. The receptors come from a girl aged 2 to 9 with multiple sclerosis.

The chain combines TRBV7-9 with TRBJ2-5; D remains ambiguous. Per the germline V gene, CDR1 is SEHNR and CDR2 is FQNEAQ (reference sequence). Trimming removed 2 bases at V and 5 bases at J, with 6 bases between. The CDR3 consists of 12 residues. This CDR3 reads CASSLRVETQYF. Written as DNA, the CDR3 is TGTGCCAGCAGCTTAAGGGTGGAGACCCAGTACTTC.

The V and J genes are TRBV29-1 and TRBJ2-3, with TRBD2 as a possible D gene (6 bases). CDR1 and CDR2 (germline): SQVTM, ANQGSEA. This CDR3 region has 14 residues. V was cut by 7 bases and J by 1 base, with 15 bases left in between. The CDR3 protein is CSAGGGAGTDTQYF. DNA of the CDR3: TGCAGCGCTGGAGGAGGGGCTGGCACAGATACGCAGTATTTT.

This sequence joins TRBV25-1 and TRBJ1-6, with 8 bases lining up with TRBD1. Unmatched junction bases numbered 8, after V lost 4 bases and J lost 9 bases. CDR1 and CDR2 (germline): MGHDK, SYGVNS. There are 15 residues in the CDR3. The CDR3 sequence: CASSAVDRVGSPLHF. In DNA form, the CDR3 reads TGTGCCAGCAGTGCAGTGGACAGGGTTGGTTCACCCCTCCACTTT.

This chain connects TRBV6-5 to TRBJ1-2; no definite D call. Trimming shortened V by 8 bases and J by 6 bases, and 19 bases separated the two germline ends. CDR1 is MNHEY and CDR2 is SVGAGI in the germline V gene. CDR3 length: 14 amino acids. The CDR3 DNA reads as TGTGCCAGCGGCGGGCCTACGCCTGGGGATGGCTACACCTTC. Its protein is CASGGPTPGDGYTF.

This CDR3 is CASSRGWVGNTEAFF. DNA for the CDR3: TGTGCCAGCAGCCGAGGATGGGTAGGGAACACTGAAGCTTTCTTT. The chain has TRBV14 and TRBJ1-1; D remains ambiguous. The ends were cut back, 4 bases at V and 1 base at J, with 13 bases in the middle. CDR3 length: 15 amino acids. Per the germline V gene, CDR1 is SGHDN and CDR2 is FVKESK.

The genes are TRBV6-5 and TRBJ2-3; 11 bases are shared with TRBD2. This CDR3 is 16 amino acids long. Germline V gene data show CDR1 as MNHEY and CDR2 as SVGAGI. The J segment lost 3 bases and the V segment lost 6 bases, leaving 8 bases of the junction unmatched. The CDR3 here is CASSVTGTSGTDTQYF. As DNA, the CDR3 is TGTGCCAGCAGCGTGACGGGGACTAGCGGTACAGATACGCAGTATTTT.

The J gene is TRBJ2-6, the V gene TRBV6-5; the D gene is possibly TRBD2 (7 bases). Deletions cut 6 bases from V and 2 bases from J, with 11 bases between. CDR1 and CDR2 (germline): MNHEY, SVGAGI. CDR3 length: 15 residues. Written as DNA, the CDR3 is TGTGCCAGCAGCGGGGGGCTCACTGGGGCCAACGTCCTGACTTTC. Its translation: CASSGGLTGANVLTF.

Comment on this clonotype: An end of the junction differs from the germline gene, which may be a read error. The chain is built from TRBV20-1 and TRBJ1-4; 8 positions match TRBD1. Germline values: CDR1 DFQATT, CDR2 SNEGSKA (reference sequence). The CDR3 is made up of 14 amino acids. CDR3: CSARGDRKDEKRFF. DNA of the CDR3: TGCAGTGCTAGAGGGGACAGGAAAGATGAAAAACGGTTTTTT.

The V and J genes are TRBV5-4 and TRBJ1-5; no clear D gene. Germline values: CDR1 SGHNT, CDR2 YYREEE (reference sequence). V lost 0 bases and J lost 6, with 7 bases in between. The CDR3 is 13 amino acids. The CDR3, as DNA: TGTGCCAGCAGCTTGGGTAATGGTCAGCCCCAGCATTTT. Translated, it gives CASSLGNGQPQHF.

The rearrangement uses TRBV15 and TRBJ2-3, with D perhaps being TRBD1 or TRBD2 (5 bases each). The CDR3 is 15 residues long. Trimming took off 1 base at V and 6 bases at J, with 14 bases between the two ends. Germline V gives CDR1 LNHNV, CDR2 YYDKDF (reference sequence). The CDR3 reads CATSRVLGRSDTQYF. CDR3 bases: TGTGCCACCAGCAGAGTCTTGGGACGGTCGGATACGCAGTATTTT.

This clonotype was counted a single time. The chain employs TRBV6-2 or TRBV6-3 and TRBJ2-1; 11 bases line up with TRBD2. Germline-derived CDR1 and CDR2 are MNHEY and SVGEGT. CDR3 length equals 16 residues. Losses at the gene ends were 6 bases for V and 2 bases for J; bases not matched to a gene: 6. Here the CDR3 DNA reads TGTGCCAGCAGACCCTTGACTAGCGGGGCCTACAATGAGCAGTTCTTC. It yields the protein CASRPLTSGAYNEQFF.

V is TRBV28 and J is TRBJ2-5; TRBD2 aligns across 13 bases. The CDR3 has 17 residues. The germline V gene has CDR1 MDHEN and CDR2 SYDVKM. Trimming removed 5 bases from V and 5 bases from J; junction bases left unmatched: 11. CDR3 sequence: CASSPYTSGRAWETQYF. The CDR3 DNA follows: TGTGCCAGCAGTCCCTATACTAGCGGGAGGGCCTGGGAGACCCAGTACTTC.

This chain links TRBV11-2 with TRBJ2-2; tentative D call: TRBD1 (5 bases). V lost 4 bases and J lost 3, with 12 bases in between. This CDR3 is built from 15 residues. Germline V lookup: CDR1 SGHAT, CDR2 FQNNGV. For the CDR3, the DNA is TGTGCCAGCAGCTCAGTTGTCAGGGACACCGGGGAGCTGTTTTTT. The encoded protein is CASSSVVRDTGELFF.

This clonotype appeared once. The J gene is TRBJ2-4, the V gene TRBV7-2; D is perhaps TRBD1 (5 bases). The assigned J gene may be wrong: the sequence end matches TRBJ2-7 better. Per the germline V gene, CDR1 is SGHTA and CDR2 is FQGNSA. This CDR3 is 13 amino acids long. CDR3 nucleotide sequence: TGTGCCAGCAGCCCCCCCGGCAGGGACGAGCAGTACTTC. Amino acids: CASSPPGRDEQYF.

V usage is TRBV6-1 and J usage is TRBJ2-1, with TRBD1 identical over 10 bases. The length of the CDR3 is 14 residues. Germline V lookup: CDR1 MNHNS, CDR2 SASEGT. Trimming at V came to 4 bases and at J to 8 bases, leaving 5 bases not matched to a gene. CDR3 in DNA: TGTGCCAGCAGTGCGGGACAGGGGATGGATGAGCAGTTCTTC. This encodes CASSAGQGMDEQFF.

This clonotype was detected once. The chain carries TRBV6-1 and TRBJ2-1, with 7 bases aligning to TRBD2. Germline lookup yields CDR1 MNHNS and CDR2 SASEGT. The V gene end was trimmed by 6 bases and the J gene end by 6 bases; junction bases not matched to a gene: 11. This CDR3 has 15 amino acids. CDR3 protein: CASRESSGIINEQFF. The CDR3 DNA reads TGTGCCAGCAGGGAGAGCAGCGGGATTATCAATGAGCAGTTCTTC.

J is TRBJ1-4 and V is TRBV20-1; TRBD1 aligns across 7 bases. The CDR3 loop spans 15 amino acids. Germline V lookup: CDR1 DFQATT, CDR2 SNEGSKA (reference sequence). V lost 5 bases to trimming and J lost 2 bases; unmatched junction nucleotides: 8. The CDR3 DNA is TGCAGTGCTGCCGCCGCAGGGGGGACTAATGAAAAACTGTTTTTT. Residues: CSAAAAGGTNEKLFF.

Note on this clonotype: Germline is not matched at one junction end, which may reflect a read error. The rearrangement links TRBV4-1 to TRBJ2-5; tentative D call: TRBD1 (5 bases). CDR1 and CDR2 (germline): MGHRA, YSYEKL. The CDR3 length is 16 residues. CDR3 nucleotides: TGCGCCAGCAGCCAAGAGCACCGCGCAGGGCAAGAGACCCGGTACTTC. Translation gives CASSQEHRAGQETRYF.

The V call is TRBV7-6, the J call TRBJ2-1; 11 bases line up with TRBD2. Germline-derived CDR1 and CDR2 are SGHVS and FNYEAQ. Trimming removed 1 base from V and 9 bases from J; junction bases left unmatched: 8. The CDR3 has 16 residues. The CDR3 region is CASSLGAGLAGFEQFF. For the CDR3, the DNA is TGTGCCAGCAGCTTAGGGGCCGGACTAGCGGGTTTTGAGCAGTTCTTC.